The 26 T cell receptor beta chains listed next were all sequenced from one sample in a study of identical twins. MiXCR, applied by TCRdb to the 5' RACE reads, yields one record per CDR3 protein. The sample lists about 890,000 distinct CDR3 sequences, approximately 13% occurring once. This same sample was also part of a study on yellow fever vaccine responses in identical twins.

The sequenced sample consisted of PBMCs. The source of these receptors is a woman between 18 and 29 years old in good health.

J is TRBJ2-1 and V is TRBV19; 10 nucleotides line up with TRBD2. There are 14 residues in the CDR3. Trimming took 7 bases from V and 9 from J; bases not matched to a gene: 9. CDR1 LNHDA and CDR2 SQIVND come from the germline V gene (reference sequence). CDR3: CASNTLAGVGEQFF. The CDR3 region has the DNA TGTGCCAGTAACACCCTAGCGGGAGTGGGTGAGCAGTTCTTC.

In its sample, this clonotype was seen a few times. V usage is TRBV20-1 and J usage is TRBJ1-6; possible D gene TRBD1, 5 bases. CDR1 DFQATT and CDR2 SNEGSKA come from the germline V gene (reference sequence). This CDR3 has 15 residues. Between the trimmed V and J ends, which lost 0 bases and 7 bases, there was a span of 13 bases. The CDR3 reads CSARERRELNSPLHF. Here the CDR3 DNA reads TGCAGTGCTAGAGAGCGCAGGGAGTTAAATTCACCCCTCCACTTT.

The chain couples TRBV11-1 to TRBJ2-7, with 7 nucleotides matching TRBD2. Trimming at V came to 1 base and at J to 3 bases, leaving 15 bases not matched to a gene. The germline V gene has CDR1 SGHAT and CDR2 FQDESV (reference sequence). The CDR3 is made up of 18 amino acids. CDR3 loop: CASSLGSAGEGVRYEQYF. The DNA for the CDR3 is TGTGCCAGCAGCTTAGGGTCTGCGGGAGAGGGAGTGCGCTACGAGCAGTACTTC.

The gene calls are TRBV7-2 and TRBJ2-1; D remains unclear. V shed 4 bases and J shed 2 bases, with 15 bases lying between them. Germline V lookup: CDR1 SGHTA, CDR2 FQGNSA. The CDR3 spans 16 residues. This CDR3 reads CASSYHYSYPYNEQFF. CDR3 nucleotides: TGTGCCAGCAGCTACCACTATAGCTACCCCTACAATGAGCAGTTCTTC.

This clonotype was seen a few times. The chain links TRBV3-1 to TRBJ2-3; possible D gene TRBD1, 5 bases. Germline CDR1 LGHDT, CDR2 YNNKEL (reference sequence). V was shortened by 0 bases and J by 4 bases, with 14 bases between the two germline ends. CDR3 size: 16 residues. This CDR3 is CASSQDVQGGADTQYF. CDR3 sequence (DNA): TGTGCCAGCAGCCAAGATGTCCAGGGTGGGGCAGATACGCAGTATTTT.

The V call is TRBV7-2, the J call TRBJ1-3; no clear D gene. The CDR3 runs to 15 residues. CDR1 is SGHTA, CDR2 FQGNSA, per germline. Trimming shortened V by 6 bases and J by 0 bases, and 12 bases separated the two germline ends. The CDR3 region is CASREDPLSGNTIYF. CDR3 coding DNA: TGTGCCAGCAGGGAAGATCCCCTCTCTGGAAACACCATATATTTT.

The chain couples TRBV4-1 to TRBJ2-2, with D hard to call. Trimming cost V 4 bases and J 3 bases, with 15 bases left between them. Germline loops: CDR1 MGHRA, CDR2 YSYEKL. The CDR3 has 16 residues. CDR3 sequence: CASSPPRRRHTGELFF. The CDR3 nucleotides are TGCGCCAGCAGCCCTCCTAGGCGCCGGCACACCGGGGAGCTGTTTTTT.

This clonotype occurred a few times. This chain uses TRBV3-1 with TRBJ2-1; no clear D gene. The germline V and J ends were trimmed by 6 bases and 5 bases, with 20 bases remaining between them. The CDR3 sequence is 16 residues long. CDR1 is LGHDT, CDR2 YNNKEL, per germline (reference sequence). CDR3 sequence (DNA): TGTGCCAGCAGTCCCCGCGACCGGGCTATTCACAATGAGCAGTTCTTC. Protein sequence: CASSPRDRAIHNEQFF.

The chain links TRBV6-5 to TRBJ1-2; a weak D match, TRBD1 (6 bases). The germline V gene has CDR1 MNHEY and CDR2 SVGAGI. The CDR3 is 14 amino acids. V was trimmed by 2 bases and J by 3 bases, leaving 10 bases between them. CDR3 nucleotides: TGTGCCAGCAGTTACGACAGGACCCACTATGGCTACACCTTC. It encodes CASSYDRTHYGYTF.

The gene calls are TRBV12-3 or TRBV12-4 and TRBJ2-7; the D gene could be TRBD1 or TRBD2 (5 bases each). V lost 5 bases and J 3 bases, leaving 20 bases between the germline ends. The CDR3 is 16 amino acids. For the CDR3, the DNA is TGTGCCAGCAGTCCCCCCGGGGTGACAGCGATCTACGAGCAGTACTTC. Translation gives CASSPPGVTAIYEQYF.

This clonotype was recorded many times. This chain links TRBV5-5 with TRBJ2-1, with D possibly being TRBD2 (5 bases). Germline CDR1 SGHKS, CDR2 YYEKEE (reference sequence). V dropped 3 bases and J dropped 5 bases, with 12 bases sitting between them. CDR3 length equals 14 residues. CDR3 protein: CASSSQAVNNEQFF. The CDR3 DNA is TGTGCCAGCAGCTCCCAAGCGGTGAACAATGAGCAGTTCTTC.

This clonotype turned up a few times. This chain uses TRBV6-1 with TRBJ1-1; 7 positions match TRBD1. The germline CDR1 and CDR2 sequences are MNHNS and SASEGT. V lost 5 bases, J lost 4 bases, and 10 bases stayed unmatched. The CDR3 has 15 residues. The CDR3 here is CASSPGRGVGTEAFF. DNA of the CDR3: TGTGCCAGCAGTCCCGGCAGGGGGGTTGGCACTGAAGCTTTCTTT.

The V call is TRBV4-2, the J call TRBJ2-1; D could derive from TRBD1 or TRBD2 (5 bases each). The CDR3 loop spans 17 amino acids. The V gene's germline CDR1 is LGHNA and CDR2 YNFKEQ. Deletions cut 0 bases from V and 6 bases from J, with 18 bases between. CDR3 sequence (DNA): TGTGCCAGCAGCCAAGATGAGAGAGGGGTTAATTCCAATGAGCAGTTCTTC. Protein product: CASSQDERGVNSNEQFF.

In its sample, this clonotype was seen a few times. The chain recombines TRBV14 with TRBJ2-1; 14 nucleotides align to TRBD2. The trim removed 3 bases at V and 10 bases at J, leaving 11 bases unmatched. From germline, CDR1 is SGHDN and CDR2 FVKESK. CDR3 length equals 17 residues. CDR3 coding DNA: TGTGCCAGCAGCCATACCCCGGGACTAGCGGGAGTGGGAGAGCAGTTCTTC. Encoded protein: CASSHTPGLAGVGEQFF.

This clonotype has just a few counts. The J gene is TRBJ2-3, the V gene TRBV7-9, with D unclear. This CDR3 region has 12 residues. Between the trimmed V and J ends, which lost 3 bases and 2 bases, there was a span of 3 bases. Germline loops: CDR1 SEHNR, CDR2 FQNEAQ (reference sequence). The CDR3 DNA reads as TGTGCCAGCAGCTTTGTCACAGATACGCAGTATTTT. It is translated as CASSFVTDTQYF.

The chain uses TRBV2 and TRBJ2-5; a weak D match, TRBD2 (5 bases). This CDR3 contains 13 residues. The V gene's germline CDR1 is SNHLY and CDR2 FYNNEI. V was clipped by 6 bases and J by 9 bases, with 17 bases between them. CDR3: CASSRHSEEAQYF. The CDR3 bases are TGTGCCAGCAGCAGACACAGTGAGGAGGCCCAGTACTTC.

The genes are TRBV11-2 and TRBJ1-2, with D possibly being TRBD1 (5 bases). Trimming took 1 base from V and 7 from J, leaving 16 bases between them. The CDR3 is 15 amino acids. CDR1 SGHAT and CDR2 FQNNGV come from the germline V gene. This CDR3 is CASSLGPGRMSGYTF. CDR3 bases: TGTGCCAGCAGCTTAGGACCGGGACGGATGAGTGGCTACACCTTC.

A few counts support this clonotype. This chain joins TRBV20-1 and TRBJ2-3; TRBD2 agrees at 9 bases. Germline lookup yields CDR1 DFQATT and CDR2 SNEGSKA (reference sequence). Unmatched junction bases numbered 5, after V lost 4 bases and J lost 0 bases. This CDR3 comprises 15 residues. CDR3 region: CSAITGTSSTDTQYF. In nucleotides, the CDR3 is TGCAGTGCTATTACAGGGACTAGCAGCACAGATACGCAGTATTTT.

This clonotype was seen many times. The chain is built from TRBV6-2 or TRBV6-3 and TRBJ2-3, with D possibly TRBD2 on 5 matching bases. Germline V CDR1 and CDR2: MNHEY, SVGEGT. V shed 0 bases and J shed 1 base, with 17 bases lying between them. The CDR3 length is 18 residues. Here the CDR3 DNA reads TGTGCCAGCAGTTACTCGTCTATTACAGCCGGGGGCACAGATACGCAGTATTTT. Translation gives CASSYSSITAGGTDTQYF.

The chain joins TRBV4-1 to TRBJ2-1; D ambiguous. Per the germline V gene, CDR1 is MGHRA and CDR2 is YSYEKL. Trimming removed 5 bases at V and 1 base at J, with 12 bases between. This CDR3 comprises 15 residues. In DNA, the CDR3 is TGCGCCAGCAGCTCGGGTTTAGTGTCCTACAATGAGCAGTTCTTC. This translates into CASSSGLVSYNEQFF.

The gene calls are TRBV19 and TRBJ1-1; D remains ambiguous. V gave up 3 bases and J gave up 4 bases, with 3 bases separating them. This CDR3 contains 11 residues. Looked up from germline, CDR1 is LNHDA and CDR2 is SQIVND (reference sequence). In nucleotides, the CDR3 is TGTGCCAGTAGTATGACCACTGAAGCTTTCTTT. Residues: CASSMTTEAFF.

Ten or more counts support this clonotype. The chain joins TRBV4-2 to TRBJ1-5; 8 positions match TRBD1. The V gene end was trimmed by 1 base and the J gene end by 6 bases; junction bases not matched to a gene: 8. The CDR3 contains 16 residues. Germline CDR1 reads LGHNA; CDR2 reads YNFKEQ. As DNA, the CDR3 is TGTGCCAGCAGCCAAGGGGGGACAGGAGGTTCTCAGCCCCAGCATTTT. Translated: CASSQGGTGGSQPQHF.

This clonotype came up a few times. The V and J genes are TRBV6-5 and TRBJ1-3; D not certain. Germline V gene sequence: CDR1 MNHEY, CDR2 SVGAGI. The CDR3 runs 15 residues. The germline V and J ends were trimmed by 0 bases and 4 bases, with 10 bases remaining between them. As DNA, the CDR3 is TGTGCCAGCAGTTACTCGCCAGGCTCCGGAAACACCATATATTTT. Translating it yields CASSYSPGSGNTIYF.

This clonotype was seen ten or more times. V and J are TRBV12-3 or TRBV12-4 and TRBJ2-1; no clear D. The CDR3 totals 14 residues. Trimming stripped 6 bases from V and 0 bases from J, with 9 bases between. This chain's CDR3 is CASSDLSSYNEQFF. DNA for the CDR3: TGTGCCAGCAGCGATCTGAGCTCCTACAATGAGCAGTTCTTC.

CDR3 sequence: CAIGQRETDTQYF. In DNA form, the CDR3 reads TGTGCCATCGGTCAGCGGGAGACAGATACGCAGTATTTT. This chain joins TRBV10-3 and TRBJ2-3, with TRBD2 matching 8 bases. The CDR3 is made up of 13 amino acids. The germline gives CDR1 ENHRY, CDR2 SYGVKD. Trimming removed 8 bases from V and 3 bases from J; junction bases left unmatched: 4.

V and J are TRBV4-1 and TRBJ1-1; 7 nucleotides agree with TRBD1. The germline gives CDR1 MGHRA, CDR2 YSYEKL. The CDR3 length is 16 residues. With V trimmed by 3 bases and J by 5 bases, 12 bases remained unmatched. CDR3 DNA: TGCGCCAGCAGCCAGGTGCCAGGGGGATCAGGGACTGAAGCTTTCTTT. It yields the protein CASSQVPGGSGTEAFF.